A single sample gave rise to the 7 T cell receptor beta chains below, sequenced in a study of CD8+ T cells in alopecia areata. Sequencing templates came from extracted RNA that was reverse transcribed into cDNA. Data came from immunoSEQ multiplex PCR; TCRdb stores just in-frame clones and leaves some out. Of some 160,000 clones listed, around three fifths are singletons. Described treatment: oral pan-JAK inhibitor, 5-10 mg twice daily. The starting material was CD4+ T cells sorted from blood, obtained at week 4, from a patient treated with tofacitinib. These receptors all stem from a human donor with alopecia areata.

The chain carries TRBV11-1 and TRBJ1-1; perhaps TRBD1 as D (6 bases). This CDR3 has 13 amino acids. The V end lost 0 bases, the J end lost 9 bases, and 11 bases lay between the germline ends. Germline values: CDR1 SGHAT, CDR2 FQDESV (reference sequence). The DNA for the CDR3 is TGTGCCAGCAGCTTAGCTGCAGGGGACAAAGCTTTCTTT. It specifies CASSLAAGDKAFF.

The J gene is TRBJ2-1, the V gene TRBV11-1; no clear D. The CDR3 length is 15 residues. Germline V gene lookup returns CDR1 SGHAT and CDR2 FQDESV (reference sequence). Trimming pared 6 bases from V and 2 bases from J, leaving 14 bases between. The CDR3 loop is CASRLLSSAYNEQFF. As DNA, the CDR3 is TGTGCCAGCAGGCTTCTCTCAAGCGCCTACAATGAGCAGTTCTTC.

The chain couples TRBV30 to TRBJ2-2; tentatively, D is TRBD1 (6 bases). V lost 2 bases and J lost 3, with 13 bases in between. The length of the CDR3 is 15 residues. Germline-derived CDR1 and CDR2 are GTSNPN and SVGIG (reference sequence). The CDR3, as DNA: TGTGCCTGGAGTCTAGAAACAGGGTACACCGGGGAGCTGTTTTTT. Residues: CAWSLETGYTGELFF.

In regard to this clone: The same CDR3 can be traced to other DNA sequences in this sample. The rearrangement uses TRBV29-1 and TRBJ2-5; the D gene is possibly TRBD2 (5 bases). CDR3 length: 10 amino acids. V was clipped by 4 bases and J by 5 bases, with 5 bases between them. CDR1 and CDR2 from the germline V gene are SQVTM and ANQGSEA. The CDR3 sequence: CSVGGETQYF. The DNA for the CDR3 is TGCAGCGTTGGAGGGGAGACCCAGTACTTC.

This chain joins TRBV11-1 and TRBJ2-1; 7 bases map to TRBD2. Trimming cost V 0 bases and J 4 bases; bases outside gene matches: 3. CDR1 is SGHAT and CDR2 is FQDESV in the germline V gene (reference sequence). This CDR3 is built from 15 residues. This chain's CDR3 is CASSLAGGWYNEQFF. The CDR3 coding sequence is TGTGCCAGCAGCTTAGCGGGGGGGTGGTACAATGAGCAGTTCTTC.

This clone was observed a few times. The chain links TRBV29-1 to TRBJ2-2; no reliable D call. The CDR3 is made up of 11 amino acids. The germline V gene encodes CDR1 SQVTM and CDR2 ANQGSEA. Trimming shortened V by 1 base and J by 5 bases, and 2 bases separated the two germline ends. DNA for the CDR3: TGCAGCGTTGAAGTGACCGGGGAGCTGTTTTTT. Translated, it gives CSVEVTGELFF.

The chain carries TRBV30 and TRBJ1-2; D remains ambiguous. Between the trimmed V and J ends, which lost 4 bases and 6 bases, there was a span of 18 bases. Germline V gene sequence: CDR1 GTSNPN, CDR2 SVGIG (reference sequence). CDR3 length equals 14 residues. CDR3 protein: CAWNAFWQRNGYTF. The CDR3 DNA reads TGTGCCTGGAACGCTTTTTGGCAGCGGAATGGCTACACCTTC.